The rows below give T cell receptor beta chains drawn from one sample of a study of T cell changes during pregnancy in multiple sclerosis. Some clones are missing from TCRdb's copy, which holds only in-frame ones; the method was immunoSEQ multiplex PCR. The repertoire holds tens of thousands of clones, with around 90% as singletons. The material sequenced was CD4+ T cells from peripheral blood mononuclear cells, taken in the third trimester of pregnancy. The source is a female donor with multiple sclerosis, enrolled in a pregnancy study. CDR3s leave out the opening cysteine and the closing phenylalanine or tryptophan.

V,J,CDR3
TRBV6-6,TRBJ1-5,ASSFPGGQGRQPQH
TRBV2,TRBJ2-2,ASGAGRDTGELF
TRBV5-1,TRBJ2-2,ASSLTGQGTPGELF
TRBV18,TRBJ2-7,ASSPKQGASYEQY
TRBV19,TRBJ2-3,ASSSQQGLGSDTQY
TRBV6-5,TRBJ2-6,ASRYAGSGANVLT
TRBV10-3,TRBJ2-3,AIGGGTDTQY
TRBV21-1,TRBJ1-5,ASSKGAGEQPQH
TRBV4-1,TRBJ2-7,ASSQQPERGSYEQY
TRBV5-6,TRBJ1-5,ASSSRGGRSNQPQH
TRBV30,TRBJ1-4,AWSPGAKLF
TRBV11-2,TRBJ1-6,ASSSGQGGSPLH
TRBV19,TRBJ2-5,ASSIGGGQETQY
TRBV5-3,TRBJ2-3,ARSLVPGTGGPNTQY
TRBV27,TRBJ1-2,ASSLWENGGYT
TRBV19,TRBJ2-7,ASSERGQRFSEQY
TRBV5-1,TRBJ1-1,ASSSAVGGNTEAF
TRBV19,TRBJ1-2,ASSRDVGYGYT
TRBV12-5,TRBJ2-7,ASGRGGGGYEQY
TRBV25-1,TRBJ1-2,ASSETGLIYGYT
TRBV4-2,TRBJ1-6,ASSQDGVGQGGSYNSPLH
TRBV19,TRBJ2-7,ASSLQDKTYEQY